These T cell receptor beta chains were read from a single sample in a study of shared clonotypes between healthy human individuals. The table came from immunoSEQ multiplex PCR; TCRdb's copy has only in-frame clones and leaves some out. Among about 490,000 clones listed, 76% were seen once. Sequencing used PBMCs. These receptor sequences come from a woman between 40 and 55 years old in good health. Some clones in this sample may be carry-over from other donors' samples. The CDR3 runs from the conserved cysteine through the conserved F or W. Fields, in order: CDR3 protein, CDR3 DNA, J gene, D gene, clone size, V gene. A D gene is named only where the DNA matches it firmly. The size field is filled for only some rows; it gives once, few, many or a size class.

CDR3 protein: CASSLLSGNEQYF; CDR3 DNA: TGTGCCAGCAGTTTATTGTCGGGGAACGAGCAGTACTTC; J gene: TRBJ2-7; D gene: .; clone size: once; V gene: TRBV28
CDR3 protein: CASSEQALTEAFF; CDR3 DNA: TGCGCCAGCAGTGAACAAGCCTTGACTGAAGCTTTCTTT; J gene: TRBJ1-1; D gene: .; clone size: few; V gene: TRBV10-2
CDR3 protein: CASSIEGGKSYEQYF; CDR3 DNA: TGTGCCAGTAGTATTGAAGGGGGCAAGAGCTACGAGCAGTACTTC; J gene: TRBJ2-7; D gene: TRBD1; clone size: once; V gene: TRBV19
CDR3 protein: CASSLSWGSQGGYTEAFF; CDR3 DNA: TGCGCCAGCAGCTTGTCATGGGGTTCGCAGGGAGGGTACACTGAAGCTTTCTTT; J gene: TRBJ1-1; D gene: .; clone size: few; V gene: TRBV5-1
CDR3 protein: CSVVQSYEQYF; CDR3 DNA: TGCAGCGTGGTGCAGTCCTACGAGCAGTACTTC; J gene: TRBJ2-7; D gene: .; clone size: .; V gene: TRBV29-1
CDR3 protein: CASSPLGEDTEAFF; CDR3 DNA: TGTGCCAGCAGTCCCCTGGGGGAGGACACTGAAGCTTTCTTT; J gene: TRBJ1-1; D gene: .; clone size: .; V gene: TRBV6-6
CDR3 protein: CASRSLGSSYNEQFF; CDR3 DNA: TGTGCCAGCCGTTCTCTAGGGAGCTCCTACAATGAGCAGTTCTTC; J gene: TRBJ2-1; D gene: .; clone size: .; V gene: TRBV11-2
CDR3 protein: CASSPTGTGYGYTF; CDR3 DNA: TGTGCCAGTAGCCCGACCGGGACAGGTTATGGCTACACCTTC; J gene: TRBJ1-2; D gene: TRBD1; clone size: few; V gene: TRBV19
CDR3 protein: CAIRREGASEKLFF; CDR3 DNA: TGTGCCATCAGGCGGGAGGGGGCGAGTGAAAAACTGTTTTTT; J gene: TRBJ1-4; D gene: TRBD1; clone size: .; V gene: TRBV10-3
CDR3 protein: CASSLRGSGQTEQFF; CDR3 DNA: TGTGCCAGCAGCCTCCGAGGTAGCGGGCAGACTGAGCAGTTCTTC; J gene: TRBJ2-1; D gene: TRBD2; clone size: .; V gene: TRBV27
CDR3 protein: CASSRDSLPYEQYF; CDR3 DNA: TGTGCCAGCAGCCGGGACAGCTTACCCTACGAGCAGTACTTC; J gene: TRBJ2-7; D gene: TRBD1; clone size: .; V gene: TRBV27
CDR3 protein: CASGFSGNQPQHF; CDR3 DNA: TGTGCCAGCGGATTCTCGGGGAATCAGCCCCAGCATTTT; J gene: TRBJ1-5; D gene: .; clone size: .; V gene: TRBV27
CDR3 protein: CASSQEGLAGGSYEQYF; CDR3 DNA: TGCGCCAGCAGCCAAGAAGGACTAGCGGGAGGGTCCTACGAGCAGTACTTC; J gene: TRBJ2-7; D gene: TRBD2; clone size: .; V gene: TRBV4-1
CDR3 protein: CAWSTRGDTEAFF; CDR3 DNA: TGTGCCTGGAGTACCCGTGGGGACACTGAAGCTTTCTTT; J gene: TRBJ1-1; D gene: .; clone size: once; V gene: TRBV30
CDR3 protein: CATSRGAENTEAFF; CDR3 DNA: TGTGCCACCAGTAGGGGGGCCGAGAACACTGAAGCTTTCTTT; J gene: TRBJ1-1; D gene: .; clone size: .; V gene: TRBV6-5
CDR3 protein: CASSPGLAGGYTGELFF; CDR3 DNA: TGTGCCAGCAGCCCGGGACTAGCGGGAGGCTACACCGGGGAGCTGTTTTTT; J gene: TRBJ2-2; D gene: TRBD2; clone size: .; V gene: TRBV5-6
CDR3 protein: CASSLALAGGPEETQYF; CDR3 DNA: TGCGCCAGCAGCTTGGCTCTAGCGGGAGGGCCCGAAGAGACCCAGTACTTC; J gene: TRBJ2-5; D gene: TRBD2; clone size: .; V gene: TRBV5-1
CDR3 protein: CASSAPGQVDEKLFF; CDR3 DNA: TGTGCCAGCAGTGCTCCGGGACAGGTTGATGAAAAACTGTTTTTT; J gene: TRBJ1-4; D gene: TRBD1; clone size: .; V gene: TRBV6-1
CDR3 protein: CASRTTSGANVLTF; CDR3 DNA: TGTGCCAGCAGGACTACTTCTGGGGCCAACGTCCTGACTTTC; J gene: TRBJ2-6; D gene: .; clone size: once; V gene: TRBV13
CDR3 protein: CASSSGTGGRNTGELFF; CDR3 DNA: TGTGCCAGCTCATCCGGGACAGGGGGCCGGAACACCGGGGAGCTGTTTTTT; J gene: TRBJ2-2; D gene: TRBD1; clone size: .; V gene: TRBV18
CDR3 protein: CASSPGAGGPEEQYF; CDR3 DNA: TGTGCCAGCAGTCCAGGGGCGGGAGGGCCAGAGGAGCAGTACTTC; J gene: TRBJ2-7; D gene: TRBD2; clone size: .; V gene: TRBV7-9
CDR3 protein: CATAPPIEETQYF; CDR3 DNA: TGTGCCACCGCGCCCCCAATAGAAGAGACCCAGTACTTC; J gene: TRBJ2-5; D gene: .; clone size: .; V gene: TRBV6-6